The 25 T cell receptor beta chains below all came from one sample that was sequenced in a study of shared clonotypes between healthy human individuals. The table came from immunoSEQ multiplex PCR; TCRdb's copy has only in-frame clones and leaves some out. Among hundreds of thousands of clones, roughly 79% were seen once, and the ten largest hold about 11%. The sequencing input was PBMCs. Source of these receptors: a woman in her forties in good health. Some clones in this sample may be carry-over from other donors' samples.

The chain is built from TRBV4-1 and TRBJ2-7; either TRBD1 or TRBD2 may fit D (5 bases each). V gave up 6 bases and J gave up 1 base, with 10 bases separating them. Germline CDR1 is MGHRA and CDR2 is YSYEKL. CDR3 length equals 13 residues. The DNA for the CDR3 is TGCGCCAGCAGTCGGGACGAGTCCTACGAGCAGTACTTC. Translated: CASSRDESYEQYF.

V gene TRBV10-3 combines with J gene TRBJ1-2; D not resolved. Germline values: CDR1 ENHRY, CDR2 SYGVKD. The CDR3 sequence is 14 residues long. Trimming pared 0 bases from V and 7 bases from J, leaving 12 bases between. The DNA of the CDR3 is TGTGCCATCAGTGAGTCGCCGACTACAAGTGGCTACACCTTC. This translates into CAISESPTTSGYTF.

This chain uses TRBV2 with TRBJ2-3; the D gene is possibly TRBD1 (6 bases). This CDR3 has 14 amino acids. Trimming stripped 4 bases from V and 2 bases from J, with 10 bases between. Germline V CDR1 and CDR2: SNHLY, FYNNEI. CDR3: CASSGTGFTDTQYF. DNA for the CDR3: TGTGCCAGCAGTGGAACAGGGTTCACAGATACGCAGTATTTT.

The chain employs TRBV5-1 and TRBJ2-1; tentative D call: TRBD1 (5 bases). The CDR3 length is 13 residues. The V gene's germline CDR1 is SGHRS and CDR2 YFSETQ. Trimming stripped 2 bases from V and 7 bases from J, with 10 bases between. The CDR3 nucleotides read TGCGCCAGCAGCTTTATCGCAGGGAATGAGCAGTTCTTC. Encoded protein: CASSFIAGNEQFF.

A remark on this clone: It is likely a read error: a sequence one base away is far more abundant. The chain recombines TRBV6-4 with TRBJ1-2; TRBD1 aligns across 7 bases. Germline CDR1 and CDR2: MRHNA and SNTAGT. This CDR3 spans 14 amino acids. CDR3 protein: CASSRDRSNYGYAF. CDR3 sequence (DNA): TGTGCCAGCAGTCGGGACAGAAGTAACTATGGCTACGCCTTC.

The J gene is TRBJ2-5, the V gene TRBV5-6, with 10 bases aligning to TRBD2. CDR3 length: 16 amino acids. The J segment lost 7 bases and the V segment lost 0 bases, leaving 9 bases of the junction unmatched. Per the germline V gene, CDR1 is SGHDT and CDR2 is YYEEEE. CDR3 coding DNA: TGTGCCAGCAGCTTGGGGCTAGCGGGAGATCGGGGGACCCAGTACTTC. Protein product: CASSLGLAGDRGTQYF.

This clone was seen a handful of times. This chain connects TRBV2 to TRBJ1-5, with D hard to call. The CDR3 totals 13 residues. With 6 bases removed from V and 4 bases from J, the gap between germline ends came to 10 bases. Germline V lookup: CDR1 SNHLY, CDR2 FYNNEI. The CDR3: CASRPQENQPQHF. The CDR3 region has the DNA TGTGCCAGCAGACCGCAGGAAAATCAGCCCCAGCATTTT.

This clone was seen ten or more times. The junction does not match germline at one end; this may be a read error. This CDR3 is also generated by other DNA sequences in the sample. The V gene is TRBV30, the J gene TRBJ2-7; TRBD2 matches at 11 bases. The CDR3 consists of 16 residues. From germline, CDR1 is GTSNPN and CDR2 SVGIG (reference sequence). The CDR3 DNA reads as TGTGCCTGGAGTCTTTTAGCGGGAGGGCCCTCCAACGAGCAGTACTTC. Amino acids: CAWSLLAGGPSNEQYF.

The chain recombines TRBV19 with TRBJ1-1; D ambiguous. CDR1 and CDR2 from the germline V gene are LNHDA and SQIVND (reference sequence). V lost 6 bases and J 2 bases, leaving 7 bases between the germline ends. The CDR3 is made up of 12 amino acids. CDR3 in amino acids: CASRHPNTEAFF. The CDR3 DNA is TGTGCCAGTAGGCATCCTAACACTGAAGCTTTCTTT. Full variable domain (missing parts from reference TRBV19 and TRBJ1-1): DGGITQSPKYLFRKEGQNVTLSCEQNLNHDAMYWYRQDPGQGLRLIYYSQIVNDFQKGDIAEGYSVSREKKESFPLTVTSAQKNPTAFYLCASRHPNTEAFFGQGTRLTVV.

Turning to this clone: This same CDR3 is encoded by further DNA sequences in the sample. CDR3 DNA: TGTGCCAGCAGCTGGGACACCAACGAAAAACTGTTTTTT. Translation: CASSWDTNEKLFF. The rearrangement joins TRBV5-4 to TRBJ1-4; possible D gene TRBD1, 6 bases. CDR3 length: 13 amino acids. V was shortened by 3 bases and J by 8 bases, with 11 bases between the two germline ends. Germline V gene lookup returns CDR1 SGHNT and CDR2 YYREEE (reference sequence).

This clone showed up just a few times. This chain uses TRBV7-2 with TRBJ1-2; unclear D gene. Trimming pared 2 bases from V and 8 bases from J, leaving 12 bases between. This CDR3 is built from 13 residues. CDR1 is SGHTA, CDR2 FQGNSA, per germline. The CDR3 reads CASSLTVWEGYTF. CDR3 bases: TGTGCCAGCAGCTTAACTGTGTGGGAGGGCTACACCTTC.

This clone was recorded once. The genes are TRBV28 and TRBJ1-1; 8 bases are shared with TRBD1. The junction had 3 bases not matched to a gene; V was cut back by 5 bases and J by 4 bases. CDR1 is MDHEN and CDR2 is SYDVKM in the germline V gene. The CDR3 extends over 13 amino acids. The CDR3 is CASSIQGGTEAFF. DNA of the CDR3: TGTGCCAGCAGTATACAGGGGGGCACTGAAGCTTTCTTT.

The V call is TRBV28, the J call TRBJ1-4; 7 nucleotides match TRBD1. V was pared by 7 bases and J by 2 bases, with 7 bases of the junction left unmatched. This CDR3 comprises 15 residues. CDR1 is MDHEN and CDR2 is SYDVKM in the germline V gene. The CDR3 DNA sequence: TGTGCCAGCACGTCCACAGGGGAGACTAATGAAAAACTGTTTTTT. Translation: CASTSTGETNEKLFF.

Note on this clone: Other DNA sequences of this sample code for an identical CDR3. The chain recombines TRBV5-4 with TRBJ1-4; D not resolved. CDR1 and CDR2 from the germline V gene are SGHNT and YYREEE (reference sequence). Between the trimmed V and J ends, which lost 5 bases and 0 bases, there was a span of 14 bases. The CDR3 consists of 16 residues. CDR3 DNA sequence: TGTGCCAGCAGTCTTGCCTTGGGAACAACTAATGAAAAACTGTTTTTT. The encoded protein is CASSLALGTTNEKLFF.

This chain connects TRBV28 to TRBJ1-4; 7 nucleotides align to TRBD1. The germline V gene has CDR1 MDHEN and CDR2 SYDVKM. The V gene end was trimmed by 6 bases and the J gene end by 7 bases; junction bases not matched to a gene: 8. The CDR3 runs 14 residues. CDR3 in DNA: TGTGCCAGCAGCACCAGGGCAGGGGGTGAAAAACTGTTTTTT. Protein sequence: CASSTRAGGEKLFF.

This clone was detected a few times. The rearrangement joins TRBV7-9 to TRBJ2-7; 7 positions match TRBD2. Germline V gene data show CDR1 as SEHNR and CDR2 as FQNEAQ (reference sequence). This CDR3 has 13 residues. After removal of 3 bases from V and 7 bases from J, the junction contained 6 bases not matched to a gene. CDR3 sequence: CASSFGLGGEQYF. CDR3 in DNA: TGTGCCAGCAGCTTCGGACTAGGAGGGGAGCAGTACTTC.

The rearrangement joins TRBV25-1 to TRBJ2-1, with 12 bases lining up with TRBD2. The trim removed 7 bases at V and 2 bases at J, leaving 3 bases unmatched. The CDR3 sequence is 15 residues long. CDR1 and CDR2 (germline): MGHDK, SYGVNS. CDR3 DNA: TGTGCCAGCACTGGGACTAGCGGGCCCTACAATGAGCAGTTCTTC. Translation: CASTGTSGPYNEQFF.

This rearrangement joins TRBV6-5 to TRBJ1-2; 7 bases line up with TRBD1. Germline-derived CDR1 and CDR2 are MNHEY and SVGAGI. The CDR3 spans 13 residues. J lost 4 bases, V lost 6 bases, and 5 bases had no gene match. The CDR3 bases are TGTGCCAGCAGACGGGACAGTAGCTATGGCTACACCTTC. Translating gives CASRRDSSYGYTF.

On this clone: The junction departs from the called germline gene at one end, perhaps through a read error. The chain couples TRBV10-3 to TRBJ1-3, with D possibly being TRBD1 (5 bases). Germline V gene data show CDR1 as ENHRY and CDR2 as SYGVKD. This CDR3 is 16 amino acids long. As DNA, the CDR3 is TGTGCCATCAGTGAGTCAACCTGCGGGGTCGGAGGGGAGGGTAATTTT. Protein sequence: CAISESTCGVGGEGNF.

The chain employs TRBV6-5 and TRBJ2-5; the match to TRBD2 covers 7 bases. This CDR3 region has 14 residues. CDR1 MNHEY and CDR2 SVGAGI come from the germline V gene. Trimming removed 10 bases from V and 4 bases from J; junction bases left unmatched: 12. CDR3 coding DNA: TGTGCCACCCGACGGGCTAGCGGACTAGAGACCCAGTACTTC. Translating it yields CATRRASGLETQYF.

J is TRBJ2-3 and V is TRBV10-3; D gene uncertain. The CDR3 contains 15 residues. Germline values: CDR1 ENHRY, CDR2 SYGVKD. V lost 0 bases, J lost 0 bases, and 7 bases lay in between. CDR3 sequence: CAISESLTSTDTQYF. As DNA, the CDR3 is TGTGCCATCAGTGAGTCCTTGACGAGCACAGATACGCAGTATTTT.

The chain links TRBV25-1 to TRBJ2-7; a possible D gene is TRBD1 (5 bases). V was trimmed by 3 bases and J by 6 bases, leaving 21 bases between them. This CDR3 is built from 16 residues. From germline, CDR1 is MGHDK and CDR2 SYGVNS. CDR3 nucleotides: TGTGCCAGCAGTGATCCCGGGCAGGGCCAATACGGCGAGCAGTACTTC. Amino acid sequence: CASSDPGQGQYGEQYF.

The V and J genes are TRBV7-8 and TRBJ1-2; tentative D call: TRBD1 (5 bases). V dropped 5 bases and J dropped 2 bases, with 15 bases sitting between them. CDR3 length: 15 residues. Germline-derived CDR1 and CDR2 are SGHVS and FQNEAQ. The CDR3 loop is CASSPEGTGNYGYTF. CDR3 nucleotide sequence: TGTGCCAGCAGCCCCGAAGGAACAGGAAACTATGGCTACACCTTC.

This clone was observed once. The rearrangement links TRBV9 to TRBJ2-1; TRBD1 is a possible D gene (5 bases). The CDR3 length is 15 residues. Trimming took off 2 bases at V and 5 bases at J, with 14 bases between the two ends. The germline gives CDR1 SGDLS, CDR2 YYNGEE. For the CDR3, the DNA is TGTGCCAGCAGCGTTGGGGCTGGACCGGACAATGAGCAGTTCTTC. Protein: CASSVGAGPDNEQFF.

The gene calls are TRBV28 and TRBJ2-3, with D unclear. The germline V gene has CDR1 MDHEN and CDR2 SYDVKM. There are 14 residues in the CDR3. V lost 2 bases and J lost 9, with 15 bases in between. CDR3 nucleotides: TGTGCCAGCAGTTTAACAAATTCGATCGTCACGCAGTATTTT. Its protein is CASSLTNSIVTQYF.